This is a list of T cell receptor beta chains from one sample in a study of cytomegalovirus exposure and HLA in healthy donors. Assay: immunoSEQ multiplex PCR; the TCRdb copy retains only in-frame clones and omits some. The table lists 95,000 to 150,000 clones, over 80% of them singletons, with 2% to 2.5% in the top ten. Sequences were obtained from PBMCs. All receptors derive from a man under 40 in good health and CMV-seronegative. Each CDR3 is given with its conserved first and last residue. Fields, in order: V gene, J gene, clone size, D gene, CDR3 protein, CDR3 DNA. The D gene is left open where the match is weak. The size field is filled for only some rows; it gives once, few, many or a size class.

v_call: TRBV28; j_call: TRBJ2-7; clone_size: -; d_call: -; cdr3_aa: CASSFRAGPNYEQYF; cdr3_nt: TGTGCCAGCAGTTTTAGGGCGGGTCCTAACTACGAGCAGTACTTC
v_call: TRBV10-3; j_call: TRBJ2-1; clone_size: -; d_call: TRBD1; cdr3_aa: CASLRDRDSSEQFF; cdr3_nt: TGTGCCTCACTTAGGGACAGGGATAGTAGTGAGCAGTTCTTC
v_call: TRBV5-5; j_call: TRBJ1-4; clone_size: -; d_call: -; cdr3_aa: CASSAQGNRAEKLFF; cdr3_nt: TGTGCCAGCAGCGCTCAGGGTAACAGGGCTGAAAAACTGTTTTTT
v_call: TRBV6-7; j_call: TRBJ2-1; clone_size: -; d_call: TRBD2; cdr3_aa: CASRDQGLINEQFF; cdr3_nt: TGTGCCAGCAGGGACCAGGGACTAATCAATGAGCAGTTCTTC
v_call: TRBV4-1; j_call: TRBJ2-7; clone_size: once; d_call: -; cdr3_aa: CASSQAYEQYF; cdr3_nt: TGCGCCAGCAGCCAAGCGTACGAGCAGTACTTC
v_call: TRBV12-5; j_call: TRBJ1-5; clone_size: -; d_call: -; cdr3_aa: CASGQGPGQPQHF; cdr3_nt: TGTGCTAGTGGACAGGGCCCAGGTCAGCCCCAGCATTTT
v_call: TRBV6-6; j_call: TRBJ1-1; clone_size: -; d_call: TRBD1; cdr3_aa: CASSYSTGEGPEAFF; cdr3_nt: TGTGCCAGCAGTTACTCGACAGGGGAAGGGCCTGAAGCTTTCTTT
v_call: TRBV5-4; j_call: TRBJ1-5; clone_size: once; d_call: TRBD1; cdr3_aa: CASSHHLQGISNQPQHF; cdr3_nt: TGTGCCAGCAGCCACCATTTACAGGGGATTAGCAATCAGCCCCAGCATTTT
v_call: TRBV6-6; j_call: TRBJ2-5; clone_size: -; d_call: -; cdr3_aa: CASSYSTGGTQYF; cdr3_nt: TGTGCCAGCAGTTACTCGACGGGTGGGACCCAGTACTTC
v_call: TRBV7-9; j_call: TRBJ2-7; clone_size: -; d_call: TRBD1; cdr3_aa: CASSLGQGAFYEQYF; cdr3_nt: TGTGCCAGCAGCTTAGGACAGGGGGCCTTCTACGAGCAGTACTTC
v_call: TRBV5-1; j_call: TRBJ2-2; clone_size: -; d_call: -; cdr3_aa: CASSLEPNTGELFF; cdr3_nt: TGCGCCAGCAGCTTGGAGCCTAACACCGGGGAGCTGTTTTTT
v_call: TRBV10-2; j_call: TRBJ1-2; clone_size: -; d_call: -; cdr3_aa: CASSEYVVMEGYTF; cdr3_nt: TGCGCCAGCAGTGAGTACGTGGTAATGGAGGGCTACACCTTC
v_call: TRBV5-1; j_call: TRBJ1-3; clone_size: -; d_call: -; cdr3_aa: CASSSRSGNTIYF; cdr3_nt: TGCGCCAGCAGCTCCCGCTCTGGAAACACCATATATTTT
v_call: TRBV18; j_call: TRBJ1-5; clone_size: -; d_call: -; cdr3_aa: CASSPSGAQPQHF; cdr3_nt: TGTGCCAGCTCACCGTCAGGGGCTCAGCCCCAGCATTTT
v_call: TRBV27; j_call: TRBJ2-5; clone_size: -; d_call: -; cdr3_aa: CASSPIGETQYF; cdr3_nt: TGTGCCAGCAGTCCCATCGGAGAGACCCAGTACTTC
v_call: TRBV9; j_call: TRBJ2-2; clone_size: -; d_call: -; cdr3_aa: CASSVEPQSTGELFF; cdr3_nt: TGTGCCAGCAGCGTAGAGCCGCAAAGCACCGGGGAGCTGTTTTTT
v_call: TRBV7-8; j_call: TRBJ1-4; clone_size: -; d_call: TRBD1; cdr3_aa: CASSPRVAGGEKLFF; cdr3_nt: TGTGCCAGCAGCCCGAGGGTGGCAGGGGGGGAAAAACTGTTTTTT
v_call: TRBV29-1; j_call: TRBJ2-7; clone_size: -; d_call: -; cdr3_aa: CSVAGAEQYF; cdr3_nt: TGCAGCGTAGCAGGGGCCGAGCAGTACTTC
v_call: TRBV23-1; j_call: TRBJ2-7; clone_size: -; d_call: TRBD1; cdr3_aa: CASSQCPLDRPYEQYF; cdr3_nt: TGCGCCAGCAGTCAATGCCCTTTGGACAGGCCTTACGAGCAGTACTTC
v_call: TRBV7-2; j_call: TRBJ2-5; clone_size: -; d_call: -; cdr3_aa: CASSSRAETQYF; cdr3_nt: TGTGCCAGCAGCTCCCGTGCGGAGACCCAGTACTTC
v_call: TRBV2; j_call: TRBJ1-5; clone_size: -; d_call: -; cdr3_aa: CASKTEGNQPQHF; cdr3_nt: TGTGCCAGCAAAACAGAAGGCAATCAGCCCCAGCATTTT
v_call: TRBV7-9; j_call: TRBJ2-5; clone_size: few; d_call: TRBD1; cdr3_aa: CASSLAGTDDQETQYF; cdr3_nt: TGTGCCAGCAGCTTAGCGGGGACAGATGATCAAGAGACCCAGTACTTC
v_call: TRBV28; j_call: TRBJ2-1; clone_size: -; d_call: -; cdr3_aa: CASITSYNEQFF; cdr3_nt: TGTGCCAGCATTACTTCCTACAATGAGCAGTTCTTC
v_call: TRBV5-1; j_call: TRBJ1-2; clone_size: -; d_call: -; cdr3_aa: CASREEVGGYTF; cdr3_nt: TGCGCCAGCAGGGAGGAGGTGGGCGGCTACACCTTC
v_call: TRBV15; j_call: TRBJ1-6; clone_size: -; d_call: TRBD1; cdr3_aa: CATSRGDRYNSPLHF; cdr3_nt: TGTGCCACCAGCAGAGGGGACAGGTATAATTCACCCCTCCACTTT
v_call: TRBV19; j_call: TRBJ1-1; clone_size: -; d_call: -; cdr3_aa: CASSSPDTLIAQKGTEAFF; cdr3_nt: TGTGCCAGTAGTAGTCCGGACACCCTAATTGCTCAAAAGGGGACTGAAGCTTTCTTT
v_call: TRBV5-5; j_call: TRBJ1-1; clone_size: -; d_call: -; cdr3_aa: CASRRDVTEAFF; cdr3_nt: TGTGCCAGCAGGCGGGACGTCACTGAAGCTTTCTTT
v_call: TRBV5-5; j_call: TRBJ2-2; clone_size: -; d_call: TRBD1; cdr3_aa: CASSPGQGDTGELFF; cdr3_nt: TGTGCCAGCAGCCCTGGACAGGGGGACACCGGGGAGCTGTTTTTT
v_call: TRBV10-3; j_call: TRBJ2-2; clone_size: few; d_call: TRBD1; cdr3_aa: CAIRGDRENTGELFF; cdr3_nt: TGTGCCATCAGAGGCGACAGGGAGAACACCGGGGAGCTGTTTTTT
v_call: TRBV7-2; j_call: TRBJ1-1; clone_size: -; d_call: -; cdr3_aa: CASSLGTENTEAFF; cdr3_nt: TGTGCCAGCAGCTTAGGTACTGAGAACACTGAAGCTTTCTTT
v_call: TRBV19; j_call: TRBJ2-7; clone_size: -; d_call: TRBD1; cdr3_aa: CASSGTALTYEQYF; cdr3_nt: TGTGCCAGTAGTGGGACAGCCCTAACCTACGAGCAGTACTTC
v_call: TRBV2; j_call: TRBJ2-1; clone_size: -; d_call: -; cdr3_aa: CASEEAFSYNEQFF; cdr3_nt: TGTGCCAGCGAGGAGGCTTTCTCCTACAATGAGCAGTTCTTC
v_call: TRBV2; j_call: TRBJ1-1; clone_size: once; d_call: -; cdr3_aa: CASSEQRGLGGNTEAFF; cdr3_nt: TGTGCCAGCAGTGAACAACGGGGGTTGGGGGGGAACACTGAAGCTTTCTTT
v_call: TRBV30; j_call: TRBJ2-7; clone_size: -; d_call: TRBD1; cdr3_aa: CATLSGTEPYEQYF; cdr3_nt: TGTGCTACTCTCTCCGGGACAGAGCCCTACGAGCAGTACTTC
v_call: TRBV6-1; j_call: TRBJ2-7; clone_size: once; d_call: TRBD2; cdr3_aa: CASSAPGLGYYEQYF; cdr3_nt: TGTGCCAGCAGCGCACCGGGACTAGGTTACTACGAGCAGTACTTC